Presented here are 23 T cell receptor beta chains from one specimen sequenced in a study of Tregs in tolerant kidney transplant recipients. Clones were sequenced by immunoSEQ multiplex PCR, and TCRdb holds only the in-frame ones, with some missing. The profile shows tens of thousands of clones, around 95% of them singletons. Their target antigens are unknown. Sequencing input: Tregs from blood cultured with allogeneic cells. The receptors were sampled from a human donor in good health.

The rearrangement links TRBV20-1 to TRBJ1-2; D gene unclear. CDR1 is DFQATT, CDR2 SNEGSKA, per germline (reference sequence). This CDR3 is 11 amino acids long. Trimming pared 1 base from V and 5 bases from J, leaving 5 bases between. CDR3 bases: TGCAGTGCTAGAGCGGGATATGGCTACACCTTC. Its translation is CSARAGYGYTF.

J is TRBJ1-2 and V is TRBV5-1; no firm D call. Between the trimmed V and J ends, which lost 4 bases and 4 bases, there was a span of 14 bases. The germline gives CDR1 SGHRS, CDR2 YFSETQ. This CDR3 is built from 14 residues. The DNA of the CDR3 is TGCGCCAGCAGCACTGGGCGGGAGACCTATGGCTACACCTTC. Translation: CASSTGRETYGYTF.

The chain employs TRBV6-6 and TRBJ2-4, with a weak D call TRBD2 (7 bases). The ends were cut back, 7 bases at V and 0 bases at J, with 13 bases in the middle. CDR1 is MNHNY and CDR2 is SVGAGI in the germline V gene (reference sequence). CDR3 length: 15 residues. This CDR3 is CASTKGGVAKNIQYF. DNA for the CDR3: TGTGCCAGCACAAAGGGGGGGGTAGCCAAAAACATTCAGTACTTC.

The count of this clone is one. The genes are TRBV2 and TRBJ2-7; 7 bases map to TRBD2. With V trimmed by 11 bases and J by 0 bases, 1 base remained unmatched. CDR3 length equals 11 residues. From germline, CDR1 is SNHLY and CDR2 FYNNEI. The CDR3 spells CASGGSYEQYF. Written as DNA, the CDR3 is TGTGCCTCGGGGGGCTCCTACGAGCAGTACTTC.

The CDR3 region is CASSLFVENEQYF. CDR3 DNA: TGTGCCAGCAGCTTATTCGTAGAGAACGAGCAGTACTTC. V is TRBV7-9 and J is TRBJ2-7; D is uncertain. The CDR3 runs 13 residues. Between the trimmed V and J ends, which lost 2 bases and 5 bases, there was a span of 10 bases. Germline-derived CDR1 and CDR2 are SEHNR and FQNEAQ (reference sequence).

The chain combines TRBV27 with TRBJ2-3; a possible D gene is TRBD2 (7 bases). CDR1 MNHEY and CDR2 SMNVEV come from the germline V gene (reference sequence). The V end was cut by 4 bases, the J end by 7 bases, with 24 bases between. The CDR3 spans 17 residues. The CDR3 sequence: CASSYRGGRGGGYTQYF. DNA of the CDR3: TGTGCCAGCAGTTATCGTGGGGGGCGGGGAGGGGGATATACGCAGTATTTT.

The chain employs TRBV14 and TRBJ2-3; no clear D gene. The CDR3 covers 20 residues. CDR1 is SGHDN, CDR2 FVKESK, per germline. V dropped 1 base and J dropped 4 bases, with 27 bases sitting between them. The CDR3 here is CASSQGSVRERASAADTQYF. The CDR3 DNA sequence: TGTGCCAGCAGCCAAGGATCAGTTAGGGAACGCGCATCAGCCGCAGATACGCAGTATTTT.

The chain is built from TRBV11-2 and TRBJ1-4; no reliable D call. The CDR3 covers 12 residues. With 6 bases removed from V and 8 bases from J, the gap between germline ends came to 10 bases. The germline CDR1 and CDR2 sequences are SGHAT and FQNNGV. CDR3 sequence: CASRHGEEKLFF. The CDR3 nucleotides are TGTGCCAGCAGACACGGGGAGGAAAAACTGTTTTTT.

V usage is TRBV11-3 and J usage is TRBJ2-1; the match to TRBD1 covers 8 bases. This CDR3 has 16 amino acids. The V gene's germline CDR1 is SGHNT and CDR2 YENEEA. V shed 3 bases and J 4 bases; nucleotides not matched to a gene: 8. The CDR3 loop reads CASSLGWTGKYNEQFF. In DNA form, the CDR3 reads TGTGCCAGCAGCTTGGGGTGGACAGGGAAATACAATGAGCAGTTCTTC.

The chain joins TRBV6-4 to TRBJ1-6, with D tentatively TRBD1 (5 bases). V lost 6 bases and J 5 bases, leaving 11 bases between the germline ends. Germline loops: CDR1 MRHNA, CDR2 SNTAGT. This CDR3 region has 14 residues. This chain's CDR3 is CASSNGGDNSPLHF. CDR3 DNA sequence: TGTGCCAGCAGCAACGGGGGGGATAATTCACCCCTCCACTTT.

The gene calls are TRBV5-1 and TRBJ2-7, with 9 bases lining up with TRBD1. CDR3 length: 16 amino acids. Trimming removed 5 bases from V and 1 base from J; junction bases left unmatched: 10. Per the germline V gene, CDR1 is SGHRS and CDR2 is YFSETQ. CDR3 residues: CASSSPRQGGSYEQYF. For the CDR3, the DNA is TGCGCCAGCAGTTCTCCGCGACAGGGGGGGTCCTACGAGCAGTACTTC.

The rearrangement uses TRBV6-6 and TRBJ2-1, with no clear D. The CDR3 totals 14 residues. Trimming took off 2 bases at V and 5 bases at J, with 10 bases between the two ends. The V gene's germline CDR1 is MNHNY and CDR2 SVGAGI (reference sequence). As DNA, the CDR3 is TGTGCCAGCAGTTACCTCGTGGGGAACAATGAGCAGTTCTTC. As protein: CASSYLVGNNEQFF.

This chain uses TRBV19 with TRBJ2-6, with D uncertain. Germline lookup yields CDR1 LNHDA and CDR2 SQIVND (reference sequence). V was cut by 1 base and J by 14 bases, with 6 bases left in between. This CDR3 region has 11 residues. The CDR3 protein is CASSIAEILTF. CDR3 bases: TGTGCCAGTAGTATAGCAGAAATCCTGACTTTC.

This clone was recorded only once. The chain couples TRBV19 to TRBJ2-7, with 9 bases that match TRBD2. The CDR3 contains 13 residues. From germline, CDR1 is LNHDA and CDR2 SQIVND (reference sequence). Unmatched junction bases numbered 5, after V lost 9 bases and J lost 2 bases. CDR3 residues: CASLAGPPYEQYF. In nucleotides, the CDR3 is TGTGCCAGCCTAGCGGGACCACCCTACGAGCAGTACTTC.

This chain uses TRBV30 with TRBJ1-3; perhaps TRBD1 as D (5 bases). Germline loops: CDR1 GTSNPN, CDR2 SVGIG (reference sequence). Trimming pared 1 base from V and 4 bases from J, leaving 5 bases between. The CDR3 covers 12 residues. The CDR3 is CAWSGGGNTIYF. The DNA for the CDR3 is TGTGCCTGGAGTGGGGGGGGAAACACCATATATTTT.

This clone came up once. This rearrangement joins TRBV7-2 to TRBJ2-7, with a possible D match to TRBD1 (6 bases). The CDR3 has 15 amino acids. Trimming cost V 3 bases and J 3 bases, with 15 bases left between them. The germline CDR1 and CDR2 sequences are SGHTA and FQGNSA. For the CDR3, the DNA is TGTGCCAGCAGCTTGGTAGAGGGGGTTATCTACGAGCAGTACTTC. It yields the protein CASSLVEGVIYEQYF.

V is TRBV14 and J is TRBJ2-7; D possibly uses TRBD1 or TRBD2 (5 bases each). Trimming removed 6 bases from V and 0 bases from J, with 12 bases in between. The germline gives CDR1 SGHDN, CDR2 FVKESK. The CDR3 is 14 residues long. The CDR3 region is CASRGTHDSYEQYF. DNA for the CDR3: TGTGCCAGCAGGGGGACCCATGACTCCTACGAGCAGTACTTC. Using reference TRBV14 and TRBJ2-7 for the parts outside the CDR3, the full variable domain is EAGVTQFPSHSVIEKGQTVTLRCDPISGHDNLYWYRRVMGKEIKFLLHFVKESKQDESGMPNNRFLAERTGGTYSTLKVQPAELEDSGVYFCASRGTHDSYEQYFGPGTRLTVT.

This clone has only a few counts. The chain carries TRBV19 and TRBJ1-1; D possibly corresponds to TRBD1 (6 bases). V lost 5 bases, J lost 0 bases, and 16 bases lay in between. The CDR3 runs 16 residues. CDR1 and CDR2 (germline): LNHDA, SQIVND (reference sequence). The CDR3 is CASSRNRASMNTEAFF. As DNA, the CDR3 is TGTGCCAGTAGTCGTAACAGGGCTAGCATGAACACTGAAGCTTTCTTT.

V is TRBV5-1 and J is TRBJ2-7; D possibly matches TRBD1 or TRBD2 (5 bases each). V lost 4 bases and J lost 1, with 12 bases in between. The CDR3 totals 14 residues. The germline V gene has CDR1 SGHRS and CDR2 YFSETQ. The CDR3 protein is CASSIDGGSYEQYF. The CDR3 nucleotides read TGCGCCAGCAGCATCGATGGGGGATCCTACGAGCAGTACTTC.

The gene calls are TRBV5-1 and TRBJ1-2; 8 positions match TRBD1. Germline V gene lookup returns CDR1 SGHRS and CDR2 YFSETQ. Unmatched junction bases numbered 9, after V lost 0 bases and J lost 8 bases. This CDR3 comprises 15 residues. CDR3 DNA: TGCGCCAGCAGCTTGGCCAAACAGGGGGATCTCGGCTACACCTTC. Protein sequence: CASSLAKQGDLGYTF.

The CDR3 spells CASSPRDRGYNEQFF. CDR3 sequence (DNA): TGTGCCAGCAGCCCAAGGGACCGAGGGTACAATGAGCAGTTCTTC. This chain joins TRBV5-6 and TRBJ2-1; possibly TRBD1 or TRBD2 for D (5 bases each). V was clipped by 4 bases and J by 4 bases, with 15 bases between them. The CDR3 runs 15 residues. CDR1 SGHDT and CDR2 YYEEEE come from the germline V gene.

The CDR3 reads CASSPPGLVSHTQYF. For the CDR3, the DNA is TGTGCCAGCTCACCACCGGGACTAGTAAGCCATACGCAGTATTTT. The chain uses TRBV18 and TRBJ2-3; 8 positions match TRBD2. V was clipped by 0 bases and J by 7 bases; unmatched bases: 6. This CDR3 contains 15 residues. Germline values: CDR1 KGHSH, CDR2 LQKENI.

This clone was seen just once. The chain links TRBV5-1 to TRBJ2-1; 9 positions match TRBD2. The CDR3 length is 14 residues. Trimming removed 2 bases from V and 8 bases from J; junction bases left unmatched: 5. The germline V gene encodes CDR1 SGHRS and CDR2 YFSETQ. The DNA of the CDR3 is TGCGCCAGCAGCTTTGGGACTAGCACCTATGAGCAGTTCTTC. Amino acids: CASSFGTSTYEQFF. The whole variable domain, remainder taken from reference TRBV5-1 and TRBJ2-1, is KAGVTQTPRYLIKTRGQQVTLSCSPISGHRSVSWYQQTPGQGLQFLFEYFSETQRNKGNFPGRFSGRQFSNSRSEMNVSTLELGDSALYLCASSFGTSTYEQFFGPGTRLTVL.